The present T cell receptor (beta chain) was sequenced within a study of blood T cell repertoires in COVID-19. About the research overall: Collection of acute and convalescent COVID-19 samples took place in the United States, Italy and Spain. The cDNA or gDNA used as material had been derived from T cells, B-cell-depleted T cells, or PBMCs.

The CDR3 consists of 14 residues. Germline V gene lookup returns CDR1 SGHRS and CDR2 YFSETQ. V was clipped by 5 bases and J by 2 bases; unmatched bases: 5. In the original processing: Amplification from reference gene primers served as the basis for estimated nucleated cell counts. Using immunoSEQ multiplex PCR, the repertoire was profiled, and TCRdb retains in-frame clones only, with some absent. The V and J calls and clone size are taken from that table; D and trimming were inferred from the DNA. There are some 120,000 clones in the sample; around 86% occur only once, and around 5% lies in the top ten. This clone was recorded once.

The chain joins TRBV5-1 to TRBJ2-3; TRBD1 agrees at 7 bases. The TCR originated in a human donor in a cohort sampled during active COVID-19. Sequencing was carried out using peripheral blood. The DNA for the CDR3 is TGCGCCAGCAGTCGACAGGGTTACACAGATACGCAGTATTTT. Residues: CASSRQGYTDTQYF.